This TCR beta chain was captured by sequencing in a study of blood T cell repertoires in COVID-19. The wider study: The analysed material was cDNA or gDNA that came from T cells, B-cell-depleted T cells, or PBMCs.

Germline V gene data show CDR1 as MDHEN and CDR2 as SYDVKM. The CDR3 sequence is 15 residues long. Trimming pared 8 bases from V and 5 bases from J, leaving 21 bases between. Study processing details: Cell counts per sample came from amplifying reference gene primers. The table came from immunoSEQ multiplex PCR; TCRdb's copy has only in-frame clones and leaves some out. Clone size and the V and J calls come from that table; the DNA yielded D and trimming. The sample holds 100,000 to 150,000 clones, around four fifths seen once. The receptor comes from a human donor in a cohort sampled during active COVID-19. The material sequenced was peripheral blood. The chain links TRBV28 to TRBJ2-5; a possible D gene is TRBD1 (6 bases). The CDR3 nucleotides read TGTGCCAGCGCTGGGTCAGGGGATGGTGGGGAGACCCAGTACTTC. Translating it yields CASAGSGDGGETQYF. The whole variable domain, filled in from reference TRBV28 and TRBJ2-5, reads DVKVTQSSRYLVKRTGEKVFLECVQDMDHENMFWYRQDPGLGLRLIYFSYDVKMKEKGDIPEGYSVSREKKERFSLILESASTNQTSMYLCASAGSGDGGETQYFGPGTRLLVL.